These T cell receptor beta chains were read from a single sample in a study of blood T cell repertoires in COVID-19. Produced via immunoSEQ multiplex PCR; TCRdb's table is partial and in-frame only. The sample has around 23,000 clones, 55% to 85% seen once. The sequencing input was peripheral blood. These receptors originate from a woman aged 80 or older with acute or convalescent COVID-19. CDR3s include the opening cysteine and the closing phenylalanine or tryptophan. D genes are given only for firm matches. Clone size, where shown, is once, few, many, or a class for clones that have expanded.

TRBV7-8	NA	TRBJ1-6	TRBD1	TGTGCCAGCAGTCCCTCAACCCCGTCGCGCACAGGGGCCCATGGTTCACCCCTCCACTTT	CASSPSTPSRTGAHGSPLHF
TRBV3-1/TRBV3-2	NA	TRBJ2-1	TRBD2	TGTGCCAGCAGCCGGAGCGGGGTGGACAATGAGCAGTTCTTC	CASSRSGVDNEQFF
TRBV27	NA	TRBJ1-4	TRBD1	TGTGCCAGCAGCCTAAGACAGGGTGGTGGTGAAAAACTGTTTTTT	CASSLRQGGGEKLFF
TRBV11-3	NA	TRBJ2-1	TRBD2	TGTGCCAGCAGCCAGGAACGGGAGGGCTACAATGAGCAGTTCTTC	CASSQEREGYNEQFF
TRBV2	many	TRBJ1-2	NA	TGTGCCAGCAGTGATGCGGGGGCGGGCGGCTACACCTTC	CASSDAGAGGYTF
TRBV7-9	NA	TRBJ2-7	NA	TGTGCCAGCAGCTTCCCTAGGGGGATGCCCCTCTTC	CASSFPRGMPLF
TRBV12-5	NA	TRBJ2-3	NA	TGTGCTAGTGGGGAGGGGGGGAGCACAGATACGCAGTATTTT	CASGEGGSTDTQYF
TRBV28	few	TRBJ1-2	NA	TGTGCCAGCAGGGGATCAGGGTCTAACTATGGCTACACCTTC	CASRGSGSNYGYTF
TRBV6-1	NA	TRBJ1-5	NA	TGTGCCAGCAGTGAAGATCAGGGCGGCAATCAGCCCCAGCATTTT	CASSEDQGGNQPQHF
TRBV4-1	few	TRBJ1-1	NA	TGCGCCAGCAGCCAAGGGGCCATTCAGGGCACTGAAGCTTTCTTT	CASSQGAIQGTEAFF
TRBV7-2	NA	TRBJ1-2	NA	TGTGCCAGCAGCTTAGGAGGGGGCTACACCTTC	CASSLGGGYTF
TRBV4-1	NA	TRBJ1-5	NA	TGCGCCAGCAGCCACCATGCCTCCAGGGGCCCCCAGCCCCAGCATTTT	CASSHHASRGPQPQHF
TRBV7-2	NA	TRBJ2-3	TRBD1	TGTGCCAGCAGCTACGGACAGGGGGATACGCAGTATTTT	CASSYGQGDTQYF
TRBV27	NA	TRBJ1-4	NA	TGTGCCAGCAGTTCTCTGTTGGGGGGGCTCAGGGAAAAACTGTTTTTT	CASSSLLGGLREKLFF
TRBV18	NA	TRBJ2-5	NA	TGTGCCAGCTCACCCTCCGTTGGGAGCGAGACCCAGTACTTC	CASSPSVGSETQYF
TRBV7-8	once	TRBJ1-4	NA	TGTGCCAGCAGCTTAAGAACCAGGGCAACTAATGAAAAACTGTTTTTT	CASSLRTRATNEKLFF
TRBV10-3	NA	TRBJ2-7	NA	TGTGCCATCAGTGAGGGGACACTTTCCTACGAGCAGTACTTC	CAISEGTLSYEQYF